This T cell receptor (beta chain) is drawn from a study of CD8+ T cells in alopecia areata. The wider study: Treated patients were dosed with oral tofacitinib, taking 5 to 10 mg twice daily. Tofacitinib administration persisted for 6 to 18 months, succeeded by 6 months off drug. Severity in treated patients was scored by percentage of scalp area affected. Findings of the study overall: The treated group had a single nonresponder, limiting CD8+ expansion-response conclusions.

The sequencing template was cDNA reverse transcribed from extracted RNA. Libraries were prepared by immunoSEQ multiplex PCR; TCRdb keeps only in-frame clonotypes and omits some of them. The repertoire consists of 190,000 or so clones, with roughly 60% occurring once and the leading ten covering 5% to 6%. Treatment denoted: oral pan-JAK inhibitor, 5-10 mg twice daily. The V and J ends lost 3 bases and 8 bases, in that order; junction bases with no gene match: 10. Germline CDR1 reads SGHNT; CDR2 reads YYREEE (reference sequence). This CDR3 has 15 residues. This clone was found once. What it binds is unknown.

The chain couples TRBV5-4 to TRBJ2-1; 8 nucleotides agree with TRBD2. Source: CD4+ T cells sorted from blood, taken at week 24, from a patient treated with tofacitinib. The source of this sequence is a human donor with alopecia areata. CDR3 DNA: TGTGCCAGCAGCTCTCGTCGCGGGGGGAGCGATGAGCAGTTCTTC. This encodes CASSSRRGGSDEQFF.